The 3 T cell receptor beta chains presented below share a single source sample, sequenced in a study of cytomegalovirus exposure and HLA in healthy donors (dated by TCRdb to about 2017). The library was obtained by the immunoSEQ multiplex PCR assay. For the multiplex PCR, a mixture combining 60 forward primers for TCR Vbeta segments and 13 reverse primers for TCR Jbeta segments was used. As stored in TCRdb, this immuneACCESS dataset retains in-frame rearrangements with V and J assigned. A fraction of the clones does not appear; measured against another copy, unresolved V genes explain less than half of the discrepancy, and the remainder lacks a known reason. This sample comprises fewer than 130,000 clones, over 65% of them detected only once. The ten largest account for roughly an eighth of the sample. Input material: PBMCs. The receptors derive from a man aged 30 to 45 in good health and CMV-seropositive.

The V gene is TRBV11-2, the J gene TRBJ2-3; 11 nucleotides align to TRBD2. This CDR3 has 18 amino acids. V lost 1 base to trimming and J lost 0 bases; unmatched junction nucleotides: 6. CDR1 and CDR2 (germline): SGHAT, FQNNGV. The CDR3 bases are TGTGCCAGCAGCTTAGGCCTAGCGGGGGGTAAAAGCACAGATACGCAGTATTTT. Translation gives CASSLGLAGGKSTDTQYF.

V usage is TRBV28 and J usage is TRBJ2-7, with 10 positions matching TRBD1. CDR3 length: 13 residues. V gave up 8 bases and J gave up 3 bases; unmatched junction bases: 4. Germline CDR1 and CDR2: MDHEN and SYDVKM. CDR3 protein: CASLRTGGYEQYF. The DNA for the CDR3 is TGTGCCAGCTTAAGGACAGGGGGCTACGAGCAGTACTTC.

A note on this clone: Other DNA sequences within the sample encode an identical CDR3. The chain couples TRBV9 to TRBJ2-7; TRBD2 matches 7 bases. V was clipped by 2 bases and J by 1 base; unmatched bases: 6. Germline CDR1 is SGDLS and CDR2 is YYNGEE. The CDR3 sequence is 15 residues long. CDR3 nucleotide sequence: TGTGCCAGCAGCGTGGGGGTCGGGGGGTCCTACGAGCAGTACTTC. Encoded protein: CASSVGVGGSYEQYF.